The sequence of this T cell receptor beta chain was determined in a study of blood T cell repertoires in COVID-19. About the research overall: The United States, Italy and Spain were the sources of the acute and convalescent COVID-19 samples. T cells, B-cell-depleted T cells, or PBMCs provided the cDNA or gDNA that served as material.

Per the study methods: The authors estimated nucleated cell counts from reference gene primer amplification. Produced via immunoSEQ multiplex PCR; TCRdb's table is partial and in-frame only. Clonal size and the V and J genes are those of that table, whereas D and trimming came from the DNA. The table has 100,000 to 150,000 clones, around 90% seen once; the top ten hold roughly 2%. CDR1 MNHNS and CDR2 SASEGT come from the germline V gene. This CDR3 spans 16 amino acids. V lost 5 bases and J 0 bases, leaving 14 bases between the germline ends. Source material: peripheral blood. The clonotype originates from a man between 45 and 60 years old with COVID-19, enrolled during active disease. The chain carries TRBV6-1 and TRBJ1-3, with D hard to call. This chain's CDR3 is CASSKGNTLSGNTIYF. CDR3 nucleotides: TGTGCCAGCAGTAAAGGAAACACCCTCTCTGGAAACACCATATATTTT.